The sequence of this TCR beta chain was determined in a study of blood T cell repertoires in COVID-19. For the study at large: COVID-19 samples, acute and convalescent, were from the United States, Italy and Spain. The analysed material was cDNA or gDNA that came from T cells, B-cell-depleted T cells, or PBMCs.

The CDR3 has 15 residues. Germline-derived CDR1 and CDR2 are SGHAT and FQNNGV. Germline trimming cut 5 bases from V and 9 bases from J; bases unmatched to any gene: 12. This clone has only one observation. Original processing notes: Amplifying reference gene primers gave estimates of nucleated cell counts. Profiling relied on immunoSEQ multiplex PCR, and the TCRdb table lists in-frame clones only, not all of them. V and J calls and clone size are those listed in that table; D and trimming were worked out from the DNA. The sample lists around 20,000 clones; about 85% were seen once. The material sequenced was peripheral blood. The TCR was taken from a human donor with active COVID-19. The donor label of this sample is uncertain. This rearrangement joins TRBV11-2 to TRBJ2-1; 8 bases are a match to TRBD2. The CDR3 bases are TGTGCCAGCAGCCCCGTGCCGGGGGGGAGGGGTGAGCAGTTCTTC. Amino acid sequence: CASSPVPGGRGEQFF. Complete variable domain (other parts from reference TRBV11-2 and TRBJ2-1): EAGVAQSPRYKIIEKRQSVAFWCNPISGHATLYWYQQILGQGPKLLIQFQNNGVVDDSQLPKDRFSAERLKGVDSTLKIQPAKLEDSAVYLCASSPVPGGRGEQFFGPGTRLTVL.